The next 27 T cell receptor beta chains were all read from a single sample in a study of T cell repertoires in cytomegalovirus infection. MiXCR, applied by TCRdb to the reads, yields one record per CDR3 protein. The sample yields some 940,000 distinct CDR3 sequences, less than 40% seen once. For these receptors, no antigen is known. The specimen comprised cultured CD8+ T cells from PBMCs, sampled from culture after CMV antigen stimulation. The receptors were sampled from a human donor in good health (CMV status not recorded). Some clones in this sample may be carry-over from other donors' samples.

V is TRBV11-2 and J is TRBJ2-7; 9 bases align to TRBD1. This CDR3 is 14 amino acids long. The V segment lost 5 bases and the J segment 5 bases; nucleotides outside the gene matches: 7. Per the germline V gene, CDR1 is SGHAT and CDR2 is FQNNGV. The CDR3 sequence: CASSPGQGSDEQYF. In nucleotides, the CDR3 is TGTGCCAGCAGCCCGGGACAGGGTTCGGACGAGCAGTACTTC.

The V call is TRBV7-4, the J call TRBJ1-4, with D possibly matching TRBD1 (5 bases). Trimming shortened V by 5 bases and J by 8 bases, and 18 bases separated the two germline ends. The CDR3 spans 15 residues. CDR1 and CDR2 (germline): SGHVT, SQSDAQ. CDR3 DNA: TGTGCCAGCAGCCCCAGTGGGGGTAGAGGGGAAAAACTGTTTTTT. It yields the protein CASSPSGGRGEKLFF.

This clonotype was seen repeatedly, ten times or more. V and J are TRBV28 and TRBJ1-5; 9 bases line up with TRBD1. The CDR3 has 14 residues. Germline V CDR1 and CDR2: MDHEN, SYDVKM. The V and J ends lost 6 bases and 5 bases, in that order; junction bases with no gene match: 5. In nucleotides, the CDR3 is TGTGCCAGCAGCCCCACAGGGGGCGATCAGCCCCAGCATTTT. Amino acids: CASSPTGGDQPQHF.

This clonotype was picked up a small number of times. J is TRBJ1-6 and V is TRBV15; D might be TRBD1 (5 bases). This CDR3 has 17 residues. Per germline, CDR1 LNHNV and CDR2 YYDKDF (reference sequence). Trimming removed 0 bases from V and 3 bases from J, with 12 bases in between. The CDR3 coding sequence is TGTGCCACCAGCAGAGATCCGCTCGACAGCTATAATTCACCCCTCCACTTT. Its translation: CATSRDPLDSYNSPLHF.

In this sample, this clonotype turned up a few times. The V and J genes are TRBV28 and TRBJ1-6; D is unresolved. The CDR3 spans 14 residues. With 6 bases removed from V and 2 bases from J, the gap between germline ends came to 8 bases. In germline, CDR1 is MDHEN, CDR2 SYDVKM. CDR3 nucleotides: TGTGCCAGCAGGGAAGAGGCCTATAATTCACCCCTCCACTTT. Its translation: CASREEAYNSPLHF.

As concerns this clonotype: One base away lies a much larger clone, so this may be a sequencing read error. This chain connects TRBV14 to TRBJ2-1, with a possible D match to TRBD1 (5 bases). The germline V gene has CDR1 SGHDN and CDR2 FVKESK. The CDR3 covers 13 residues. The CDR3 here is CVSSSTEYNEQFF. DNA of the CDR3: TGTGTCAGCAGCTCGACAGAGTACAATGAGCAGTTCTTC.

This clonotype was counted ten times or more. The chain employs TRBV7-2 and TRBJ2-1; 10 bases are a match to TRBD1. The CDR3 is 15 amino acids. Germline assignment: CDR1 SGHTA and CDR2 FQGNSA. The ends lost 1 base at V and 10 bases at J; junction bases unmatched: 7. CDR3 DNA: TGTGCCAGCAGCTTAGTCGGGACAGGGGCTAACGAGCAGTTCTTC. This translates into CASSLVGTGANEQFF. The variable domain in full, with the rest retrieved from reference TRBV7-2 and TRBJ2-1, is GAGVSQSPSNKVTEKGKDVELRCDPISGHTALYWYRQSLGQGLEFLIYFQGNSAPDKSGLPSDRFSAERTGGSVSTLTIQRTQQEDSAVYLCASSLVGTGANEQFFGPGTRLTVL.

This clonotype was seen a few times. The genes are TRBV7-9 and TRBJ2-1, with D perhaps assigned TRBD1 or TRBD2 (5 bases each). In germline, CDR1 is SEHNR, CDR2 FQNEAQ (reference sequence). The CDR3 spans 19 residues. The germline V and J ends were trimmed by 2 bases and 0 bases, with 20 bases remaining between them. CDR3 protein: CASSLFSPKLRGSYNEQFF. CDR3 bases: TGTGCCAGCAGCTTATTCTCACCAAAGTTGAGGGGCTCCTACAATGAGCAGTTCTTC.

This sequence joins TRBV6-5 and TRBJ1-2, with 9 bases aligning to TRBD1. The germline V gene has CDR1 MNHEY and CDR2 SVGAGI. This CDR3 has 14 residues. With V trimmed by 1 base and J by 7 bases, 4 bases remained unmatched. The DNA of the CDR3 is TGTGCCAGCAGTTACTGGGGACAGGGTGGTGGCTACACCTTC. The encoded protein is CASSYWGQGGGYTF.

This clonotype has at least ten counts. The rearrangement uses TRBV27 and TRBJ1-5; D is possibly TRBD1 (6 bases). Trimming shortened V by 3 bases and J by 9 bases, and 15 bases separated the two germline ends. The CDR3 contains 14 residues. Germline CDR1 MNHEY, CDR2 SMNVEV (reference sequence). This CDR3 reads CASSLGAGRRPQHF. The CDR3 nucleotides are TGTGCCAGCAGTTTGGGGGCAGGTAGACGGCCCCAGCATTTT.

This clonotype was detected only a few times. This chain connects TRBV6-2 or TRBV6-3 to TRBJ1-4; D unresolved. The germline gives CDR1 MNHEY, CDR2 SVGEGT. This CDR3 region has 15 residues. The V and J ends lost 7 bases and 0 bases respectively, with 12 bases between them. As DNA, the CDR3 is TGTGCCAGCAAAGGGCCAACCGCAACTAATGAAAAACTGTTTTTT. Translating it yields CASKGPTATNEKLFF.

This clonotype showed up just a few times. This chain uses TRBV19 with TRBJ2-1, with 8 bases aligning to TRBD2. J gave up 5 bases and V 2 bases, and 8 bases lay outside the gene matches. The CDR3 length is 16 residues. Per the germline V gene, CDR1 is LNHDA and CDR2 is SQIVND (reference sequence). Here the CDR3 DNA reads TGTGCCAGTAGTATACTAGGAGCGGGGGCGAACAATGAGCAGTTCTTC. The encoded protein is CASSILGAGANNEQFF. The full variable domain, in which reference TRBV19 and TRBJ2-1 provide the parts outside the CDR3, is DGGITQSPKYLFRKEGQNVTLSCEQNLNHDAMYWYRQDPGQGLRLIYYSQIVNDFQKGDIAEGYSVSREKKESFPLTVTSAQKNPTAFYLCASSILGAGANNEQFFGPGTRLTVL.

This clonotype was picked up a small number of times. The CDR3 bases are TGTGCCAGCAGCTTAGGGGGAACAGGGGGCATGATGGATGAGCAGTTCTTC. The encoded protein is CASSLGGTGGMMDEQFF. The gene calls are TRBV7-6 and TRBJ2-1; 9 bases fit TRBD1. V was clipped by 1 base and J by 8 bases; unmatched bases: 12. Germline V gene data show CDR1 as SGHVS and CDR2 as FNYEAQ. The CDR3 is 17 amino acids.

This clonotype came up a few times. The chain carries TRBV27 and TRBJ2-1; TRBD2 aligns across 10 bases. V shed 6 bases and J 5 bases; nucleotides not matched to a gene: 4. The CDR3 sequence is 14 residues long. Germline-derived CDR1 and CDR2 are MNHEY and SMNVEV (reference sequence). The chain's CDR3 is CASRSGGANNEQFF. The CDR3 coding sequence is TGTGCCAGCAGGAGCGGGGGGGCTAACAATGAGCAGTTCTTC.

This clonotype was recorded only once. This chain links TRBV4-3 with TRBJ1-1; D gene ambiguous. The CDR3 is 16 residues long. V was clipped by 1 base and J by 1 base, with 13 bases between them. Germline V lookup: CDR1 LGHNA, CDR2 YSLEER. The CDR3: CASSQAGDERNTEAFF. CDR3 in DNA: TGCGCCAGCAGCCAAGCTGGGGATGAGCGGAACACTGAAGCTTTCTTT.

This clonotype was counted many times. CDR3 DNA: TGCGCCAGCAGCCAAGAGTCCCGCTCTTACAGTAACCAAGAGACCCAGTACTTC. Amino acid sequence: CASSQESRSYSNQETQYF. The chain links TRBV4-1 to TRBJ2-5; D is unresolved. CDR1 is MGHRA and CDR2 is YSYEKL in the germline V gene. V was pared by 0 bases and J by 0 bases, with 17 bases between. The CDR3 is 18 amino acids.

V gene TRBV27 combines with J gene TRBJ2-1; either TRBD1 or TRBD2 may supply D (6 bases each). V was shortened by 7 bases and J by 4 bases, with 17 bases between the two germline ends. This CDR3 is built from 15 residues. CDR1 is MNHEY and CDR2 is SMNVEV in the germline V gene (reference sequence). CDR3: CASTRGGMLYNEQFF. CDR3 nucleotide sequence: TGTGCCAGCACCCGAGGGGGGATGTTATACAATGAGCAGTTCTTC.

The table lists this clonotype with a few counts. The chain recombines TRBV7-9 with TRBJ2-3; D unresolved. Trimming took off 0 bases at V and 4 bases at J, with 5 bases between the two ends. The CDR3 loop spans 13 amino acids. The germline V gene has CDR1 SEHNR and CDR2 FQNEAQ (reference sequence). The CDR3 protein is CASSLAVSDTQYF. Here the CDR3 DNA reads TGTGCCAGCAGCTTAGCGGTCTCAGATACGCAGTATTTT. Filled out from reference TRBV7-9 and TRBJ2-3, the complete variable domain reads DTGVSQNPRHKITKRGQNVTFRCDPISEHNRLYWYRQTLGQGPEFLTYFQNEAQLEKSRLLSDRFSAERPKGSFSTLEIQRTEQGDSAMYLCASSLAVSDTQYFGPGTRLTVL.

V usage is TRBV19 and J usage is TRBJ2-4; the match to TRBD1 covers 7 bases. The germline V gene encodes CDR1 LNHDA and CDR2 SQIVND (reference sequence). Trimming took 8 bases from V and 10 from J; bases not matched to a gene: 8. The CDR3 loop spans 12 amino acids. The DNA for the CDR3 is TGTGCCAGTGCCGAAGGGGGCGCGATTCAGTACTTC. It encodes CASAEGGAIQYF.

The J gene is TRBJ1-2, the V gene TRBV6-5; 8 nucleotides line up with TRBD1. Trimming removed 1 base from V and 8 bases from J; junction bases left unmatched: 6. Germline loops: CDR1 MNHEY, CDR2 SVGAGI. The CDR3 spans 14 residues. In DNA, the CDR3 is TGTGCCAGCAGTTACTTCGACAGGGGAGAAGGCTACACCTTC. Its protein is CASSYFDRGEGYTF.

This chain joins TRBV6-5 and TRBJ2-5; maybe TRBD1 (6 bases). The CDR3 spans 13 residues. Trimming took 4 bases from V and 4 from J, leaving 10 bases between them. Germline CDR1 reads MNHEY; CDR2 reads SVGAGI. This CDR3 reads CASSWTVAETQYF. In DNA, the CDR3 is TGTGCCAGCAGTTGGACAGTGGCAGAGACCCAGTACTTC.

CDR3 bases: TGTGCCAGCAGCGTAGCTATGGGGAATACTGAAGCTTTCTTT. Residues: CASSVAMGNTEAFF. V usage is TRBV9 and J usage is TRBJ1-1; no clear D. V lost 0 bases, J lost 5 bases, and 11 bases lay in between. CDR1 and CDR2 (germline): SGDLS, YYNGEE. The CDR3 length is 14 residues.

This clonotype was detected a few times. This chain uses TRBV6-1 with TRBJ1-6; D gene unclear. The CDR3 sequence is 17 residues long. The ends were cut back, 2 bases at V and 10 bases at J, with 21 bases in the middle. The germline CDR1 and CDR2 sequences are MNHNS and SASEGT. CDR3: CASSEQSAASSSSPLHF. The DNA of the CDR3 is TGTGCCAGCAGTGAACAGTCAGCGGCCAGTTCAAGCTCACCCCTCCACTTT.

The CDR3 loop reads CASSLPGTTGPFGELFF. The CDR3 coding sequence is TGTGCCAGCAGCTTACCTGGTACTACCGGGCCCTTTGGGGAGCTGTTTTTT. V is TRBV7-9 and J is TRBJ2-2; no clear D. This CDR3 has 17 amino acids. Trimming took off 2 bases at V and 8 bases at J, with 21 bases between the two ends. In germline, CDR1 is SEHNR, CDR2 FQNEAQ (reference sequence).

The chain joins TRBV19 to TRBJ2-1; 8 bases map to TRBD2. Germline CDR1 and CDR2: LNHDA and SQIVND (reference sequence). The length of the CDR3 is 15 residues. The ends lost 5 bases at V and 6 bases at J; junction bases unmatched: 9. The CDR3 DNA reads TGTGCCAGTAGTGTTACGGGGGGGCTTGCCAATGAGCAGTTCTTC. Translated: CASSVTGGLANEQFF.

The chain carries TRBV5-5 and TRBJ2-6; TRBD2 is a possible D gene (7 bases). There are 16 residues in the CDR3. Germline V lookup: CDR1 SGHKS, CDR2 YYEKEE (reference sequence). V dropped 2 bases and J dropped 4 bases, with 13 bases sitting between them. The CDR3 sequence is CASSFPRGAGANVLTF. The CDR3 DNA sequence: TGTGCCAGCAGCTTTCCTCGGGGGGCCGGGGCCAACGTCCTGACTTTC.

This clonotype was recorded many times. The chain carries TRBV7-4 and TRBJ1-2, with 8 nucleotides matching TRBD1. The CDR3 consists of 15 residues. Per the germline V gene, CDR1 is SGHVT and CDR2 is SQSDAQ. After removal of 1 base from V and 6 bases from J, the junction contained 7 bases not matched to a gene. The chain's CDR3 is CASSLDGRGPHGYTF. DNA for the CDR3: TGTGCCAGCAGCTTAGATGGCAGGGGGCCCCATGGCTACACCTTC.